This T cell receptor (beta chain) originates from a study of beta chain features in type 1 diabetes. This clone appeared a few times. The germline gives CDR1 GTSNPN, CDR2 SVGIG (reference sequence). V shed 2 bases, J shed 1 base, and the junction held 6 bases outside the gene matches. This CDR3 region has 17 residues. Over 95% purity was reached by all sorted populations. Isolated RNA was reverse transcribed in full, so expressed TCRB transcripts were sequenced. TCRdb's copy holds only in-frame clones and misses some; the assay was immunoSEQ multiplex PCR. The repertoire holds a few hundred thousand clones, with 7.5% to 10% as singletons.

The sample taken for sequencing was naive CD4+ T cells from blood. The source is a woman in her late teens or twenties in good health. The chain couples TRBV30 to TRBJ2-2; 11 bases align to TRBD2. In DNA form, the CDR3 reads TGTGCCTGGAGTACCCCACTAGCGGGAGTGAACACCGGGGAGCTGTTTTTT. Amino acid sequence: CAWSTPLAGVNTGELFF.